These 24 T cell receptor beta chains were sequenced from one sample in a study of glioma-infiltrating T cells after dendritic cell vaccination. Here immunoSEQ multiplex PCR was the method, and the copy in TCRdb shows in-frame clones only, minus some. Seen here are tens of thousands of clones, over 90% observed once, and the top ten hold around 2.2%. This sample comprised blood, obtained before dendritic cell vaccination. These receptors all stem from a human donor with glioblastoma.

The chain links TRBV13 to TRBJ2-5; TRBD1 aligns across 9 bases. There are 14 residues in the CDR3. CDR1 is PRHDT, CDR2 FYEKMQ, per germline (reference sequence). Trimming cost V 7 bases and J 5 bases; bases outside gene matches: 8. For the CDR3, the DNA is TGTGCCAGCAACCGACAGGGGGTTGAGGAGACCCAGTACTTC. Protein: CASNRQGVEETQYF.

The rearrangement joins TRBV5-1 to TRBJ1-2; the D gene is possibly TRBD1 (6 bases). CDR3 length equals 15 residues. Looked up from germline, CDR1 is SGHRS and CDR2 is YFSETQ. V was shortened by 4 bases and J by 4 bases, with 17 bases between the two germline ends. The CDR3 loop is CASSHQTGLGYGYTF. For the CDR3, the DNA is TGCGCCAGCAGCCACCAAACAGGGTTGGGCTATGGCTACACCTTC.

This clone was recorded once. Additional DNA sequences in this sample encode the identical CDR3. The CDR3 nucleotides read TGTGCCAGTGCCCCGGGGGTTCGATCACCCCTCCACTTT. Encoded protein: CASAPGVRSPLHF. V is TRBV2 and J is TRBJ1-6, with TRBD1 as a possible D gene (5 bases). Germline lookup yields CDR1 SNHLY and CDR2 FYNNEI. V gave up 9 bases and J gave up 10 bases, with 16 bases separating them. This CDR3 comprises 13 residues.

The chain links TRBV6-1 to TRBJ2-7, with TRBD2 as a possible D gene (6 bases). V was shortened by 7 bases and J by 1 base, with 8 bases between the two germline ends. Germline loops: CDR1 MNHNS, CDR2 SASEGT. This CDR3 comprises 12 residues. CDR3 loop: CASKEGSYEQYF. The CDR3 DNA reads as TGTGCCAGCAAGGAGGGGTCCTACGAGCAGTACTTC.

The chain couples TRBV4-1 to TRBJ1-1, with D tentatively TRBD1 (5 bases). V was trimmed by 0 bases and J by 0 bases, leaving 8 bases between them. CDR1 MGHRA and CDR2 YSYEKL come from the germline V gene. This CDR3 region has 15 residues. Here the CDR3 reads CASSQEGAMNTEAFF. As DNA, the CDR3 is TGCGCCAGCAGCCAAGAAGGGGCCATGAACACTGAAGCTTTCTTT.

This clone was found once. The same CDR3 can be traced to other DNA sequences in this sample. The rearrangement joins TRBV19 to TRBJ1-6; 8 bases map to TRBD1. In germline, CDR1 is LNHDA, CDR2 SQIVND (reference sequence). This CDR3 is 15 amino acids long. With 4 bases clipped from V and 5 bases from J, the junction kept 4 bases outside the gene matches. Here the CDR3 DNA reads TGTGCCAGTAGTACCGCCAGGGGGCATAATTCACCCCTCCACTTT. Its translation is CASSTARGHNSPLHF.

This CDR3 reads CATRGGYRANVLTF. The DNA for the CDR3 is TGTGCCACCCGGGGGGGGTACAGGGCCAACGTCCTGACTTTC. The chain carries TRBV7-9 and TRBJ2-6; 8 positions match TRBD2. In germline, CDR1 is SEHNR, CDR2 FQNEAQ (reference sequence). The CDR3 runs to 14 residues. The ends lost 10 bases at V and 5 bases at J; junction bases unmatched: 7.

The rearrangement links TRBV13 to TRBJ2-5; no firm D call. This CDR3 spans 12 amino acids. The ends were cut back, 6 bases at V and 5 bases at J, with 10 bases in the middle. Germline values: CDR1 PRHDT, CDR2 FYEKMQ (reference sequence). This chain's CDR3 is CASSTSVETQYF. CDR3 nucleotide sequence: TGTGCCAGCAGTACCTCGGTCGAGACCCAGTACTTC.

The rearrangement uses TRBV27 and TRBJ1-1, with TRBD1 matching over 9 bases. Germline-derived CDR1 and CDR2 are MNHEY and SMNVEV (reference sequence). Trimming took 6 bases from V and 4 from J; bases not matched to a gene: 12. The CDR3 spans 16 residues. CDR3 DNA sequence: TGTGCCAGCAGGAAACAGGGGGCAGGAGGGGGCACTGAAGCTTTCTTT. This translates into CASRKQGAGGGTEAFF.

V gene TRBV5-4 combines with J gene TRBJ2-2; 7 bases map to TRBD1. Per germline, CDR1 SGHNT and CDR2 YYREEE (reference sequence). This CDR3 spans 17 amino acids. With 5 bases clipped from V and 6 bases from J, the junction kept 16 bases outside the gene matches. CDR3 loop: CASSHALGHQGAGELFF. CDR3 DNA sequence: TGTGCCAGCAGTCACGCGCTTGGGCATCAGGGGGCCGGGGAGCTGTTTTTT.

This clone is a singleton in its sample. The chain links TRBV16 to TRBJ1-2; 9 bases align to TRBD1. CDR1 and CDR2 (germline): KGHSY, FQNENV. V gave up 0 bases and J gave up 6 bases; unmatched junction bases: 8. CDR3 length: 16 residues. CDR3: CASSQSGTGRTNGYTF. The CDR3, as DNA: TGTGCCAGCAGCCAATCTGGGACAGGGAGGACGAATGGCTACACCTTC.

V is TRBV6-5 and J is TRBJ1-3; possibly TRBD1 for D (6 bases). Germline CDR1 MNHEY, CDR2 SVGAGI. V dropped 6 bases and J dropped 0 bases, with 12 bases sitting between them. The CDR3 has 15 amino acids. The CDR3 region is CASSPDRSSGNTIYF. CDR3 nucleotides: TGTGCCAGCAGCCCCGACAGGAGCTCTGGAAACACCATATATTTT.

CDR3 region: CASSQSGAGSYEQYF. In nucleotides, the CDR3 is TGCGCCAGCAGCCAGTCAGGGGCTGGCTCCTACGAGCAGTACTTC. The V call is TRBV4-1, the J call TRBJ2-7; a weak D match, TRBD1 (6 bases). Looked up from germline, CDR1 is MGHRA and CDR2 is YSYEKL. CDR3 size: 15 residues. The V end was cut by 3 bases, the J end by 0 bases, with 12 bases between.

The rearrangement uses TRBV9 and TRBJ1-2, with 7 bases that match TRBD1. The germline V gene has CDR1 SGDLS and CDR2 YYNGEE. This CDR3 comprises 15 residues. J gave up 0 bases and V 6 bases, and 8 bases lay outside the gene matches. The CDR3 protein is CASTQYRGSNYGYTF. CDR3 bases: TGTGCCAGCACCCAGTACAGGGGTTCTAACTATGGCTACACCTTC.

This clone has only one observation. The rearrangement links TRBV6-1 to TRBJ2-5; weak D call: TRBD1 (6 bases). This CDR3 comprises 13 residues. Looked up from germline, CDR1 is MNHNS and CDR2 is SASEGT. V shed 6 bases and J shed 5 bases, with 13 bases lying between them. In DNA form, the CDR3 reads TGTGCCAGCAGGCGGGCAGGGGCCGAGACCCAGTACTTC. This codes for CASRRAGAETQYF.

The gene calls are TRBV7-9 and TRBJ2-1; 8 nucleotides agree with TRBD1. V trimming: 5 bases; J trimming: 3 bases; junction bases outside the gene matches: 9. The length of the CDR3 is 16 residues. CDR1 is SEHNR, CDR2 FQNEAQ, per germline (reference sequence). In DNA form, the CDR3 reads TGTGCCAGCAGCGCGCCGGGACAGGCCCTCTACAATGAGCAGTTCTTC. Its protein is CASSAPGQALYNEQFF.

The V gene is TRBV5-1, the J gene TRBJ1-1; maybe TRBD1 (6 bases). The CDR3 sequence is 13 residues long. Between the trimmed V and J ends, which lost 4 bases and 4 bases, there was a span of 11 bases. Germline CDR1 is SGHRS and CDR2 is YFSETQ. The CDR3 loop reads CASSLETGTEAFF. Here the CDR3 DNA reads TGCGCCAGCAGCCTGGAGACAGGCACTGAAGCTTTCTTT.

The chain carries TRBV4-1 and TRBJ2-5; TRBD1 aligns across 9 bases. Germline V lookup: CDR1 MGHRA, CDR2 YSYEKL. Germline trimming cut 0 bases from V and 1 base from J; bases unmatched to any gene: 18. The CDR3 is 21 amino acids. The CDR3 DNA follows: TGCGCCAGCAGCCAAGACAAAGGCCGGGACAGGGAGGACGGGGGCCAAGAGACCCAGTACTTC. Translating it yields CASSQDKGRDREDGGQETQYF.

V is TRBV5-1 and J is TRBJ2-7, with D perhaps TRBD1 (5 bases). The CDR3 has 16 residues. Germline CDR1 reads SGHRS; CDR2 reads YFSETQ. Trimming cost V 0 bases and J 4 bases, with 17 bases left between them. The DNA for the CDR3 is TGCGCCAGCAGCTTGGGAGCCCCAGGGTCGCGGTACGAGCAGTACTTC. This gives the protein CASSLGAPGSRYEQYF.

The chain joins TRBV7-2 to TRBJ2-5; 8 bases match TRBD2. The CDR3 consists of 15 residues. Trimming took 1 base from V and 1 from J; bases not matched to a gene: 2. Germline lookup yields CDR1 SGHTA and CDR2 FQGNSA. CDR3 bases: TGTGCCAGCAGCTTAGGCGGGGGGCTCCAAGAGACCCAGTACTTC. Protein: CASSLGGGLQETQYF.

This sequence joins TRBV27 and TRBJ1-4, with 7 bases aligning to TRBD1. The germline V gene has CDR1 MNHEY and CDR2 SMNVEV (reference sequence). The CDR3 extends over 15 amino acids. V shed 5 bases, J shed 5 bases, and the junction held 8 bases outside the gene matches. The CDR3 DNA follows: TGTGCCAGCAGTCTCAACAGGGGAGCAAATGAAAAACTGTTTTTT. Protein sequence: CASSLNRGANEKLFF.

In this sample, this clone turned up once. V gene TRBV6-1 combines with J gene TRBJ2-3; TRBD2 agrees at 8 bases. Germline trimming cut 4 bases from V and 2 bases from J; bases unmatched to any gene: 14. Per the germline V gene, CDR1 is MNHNS and CDR2 is SASEGT. The CDR3 is 18 residues long. As DNA, the CDR3 is TGTGCCAGCAGTGGGTCGCGGGGGGCGGGGATCTCCACAGATACGCAGTATTTT. The encoded protein is CASSGSRGAGISTDTQYF.

The V gene is TRBV5-8, the J gene TRBJ2-5, with 9 bases matching TRBD1. In germline, CDR1 is SGHTS, CDR2 YDEGEE. The CDR3 sequence is 15 residues long. The ends lost 4 bases at V and 2 bases at J; junction bases unmatched: 6. The CDR3 DNA follows: TGTGCCAGCAGCCCCGGGACAGGGTTTCAAGAGACCCAGTACTTC. Translation gives CASSPGTGFQETQYF.

The chain recombines TRBV11-3 with TRBJ1-1; 8 bases are a match to TRBD1. This CDR3 is 14 amino acids long. V trimming: 5 bases; J trimming: 1 base; junction bases outside the gene matches: 3. In germline, CDR1 is SGHNT, CDR2 YENEEA. The CDR3 nucleotides are TGTGCCAGCAGCCGACAGGGGCAGAACACTGAAGCTTTCTTT. This gives the protein CASSRQGQNTEAFF.